The 14 T cell receptor beta chains listed next were all sequenced from one sample in a study of blood T cell repertoires in COVID-19. Profiled with immunoSEQ multiplex PCR; TCRdb holds only in-frame clones, not every one. This sample has some 70,000 clones, with roughly 91% found just once. Sequencing was carried out using peripheral blood. These receptors came from a man aged 50-60 years with active COVID-19.

The chain links TRBV18 to TRBJ2-1, with 9 nucleotides matching TRBD2. The CDR3 loop spans 15 amino acids. The germline V gene encodes CDR1 KGHSH and CDR2 LQKENI. V trimming: 3 bases; J trimming: 10 bases; junction bases outside the gene matches: 10. The CDR3: CASSPLGTSPSEQFF. CDR3 bases: TGTGCCAGCTCACCCCTCGGGACTAGCCCTTCGGAGCAGTTCTTC.

Only one count was recorded for this clone. This rearrangement joins TRBV19 to TRBJ1-1; a weak D match, TRBD1 (5 bases). The CDR3 runs 15 residues. Trimming shortened V by 1 base and J by 1 base, and 10 bases separated the two germline ends. Germline V CDR1 and CDR2: LNHDA, SQIVND (reference sequence). The CDR3: CASSIVEGRNTEAFF. The DNA of the CDR3 is TGTGCCAGTAGTATAGTGGAGGGGAGGAACACTGAAGCTTTCTTT. The variable domain in full, completed from reference TRBV19 and TRBJ1-1, reads DGGITQSPKYLFRKEGQNVTLSCEQNLNHDAMYWYRQDPGQGLRLIYYSQIVNDFQKGDIAEGYSVSREKKESFPLTVTSAQKNPTAFYLCASSIVEGRNTEAFFGQGTRLTVV.

The genes are TRBV28 and TRBJ1-3; 10 nucleotides match TRBD1. Germline CDR1 reads MDHEN; CDR2 reads SYDVKM. The CDR3 is 15 residues long. V lost 3 bases to trimming and J lost 8 bases; unmatched junction nucleotides: 7. The CDR3 DNA is TGTGCCAGCAGTTTGGGGGGGACAGGGGTAGACACCATATATTTT. As protein: CASSLGGTGVDTIYF.

The rearrangement uses TRBV6-2 or TRBV6-3 and TRBJ1-1; TRBD1 aligns across 7 bases. V lost 5 bases, J lost 4 bases, and 7 bases stayed unmatched. The length of the CDR3 is 14 residues. Germline V CDR1 and CDR2: MNHEY, SVGEGT. CDR3 protein: CASSIQGEITEAFF. CDR3 bases: TGTGCCAGCAGTATTCAGGGGGAAATCACTGAAGCTTTCTTT.

This clone was found once. CDR3 DNA: TGTGCCAGTAGTACCGCCCCGGGACAGTTCTATGGCTACACCTTC. Amino acid sequence: CASSTAPGQFYGYTF. This sequence joins TRBV19 and TRBJ1-2; 7 nucleotides align to TRBD1. CDR1 is LNHDA, CDR2 SQIVND, per germline (reference sequence). CDR3 length: 15 residues. Trimming at V came to 4 bases and at J to 4 bases, leaving 9 bases not matched to a gene.

The chain uses TRBV7-2 and TRBJ1-1; D unclear. This CDR3 is built from 14 residues. Per the germline V gene, CDR1 is SGHTA and CDR2 is FQGNSA. Trimming removed 1 base from V and 1 base from J, with 7 bases in between. CDR3 sequence: CASSLGAGNTEAFF. Here the CDR3 DNA reads TGTGCCAGCAGCTTAGGAGCGGGGAACACTGAAGCTTTCTTT.

The rearrangement joins TRBV28 to TRBJ1-4, with 7 bases lining up with TRBD1. CDR3 length: 14 residues. The V gene end was trimmed by 5 bases and the J gene end by 4 bases; junction bases not matched to a gene: 4. The V gene's germline CDR1 is MDHEN and CDR2 SYDVKM. The CDR3 nucleotides read TGTGCCAGCAGTCCAGGGGGGTATAATGAAAAACTGTTTTTT. Encoded protein: CASSPGGYNEKLFF.

CDR3: CASSLDHLAGGSYNEQFF. The CDR3, as DNA: TGTGCCAGCAGCTTAGATCATTTGGCGGGAGGGTCCTACAATGAGCAGTTCTTC. V is TRBV11-3 and J is TRBJ2-1, with 9 bases that match TRBD2. This CDR3 region has 18 residues. V lost 0 bases and J lost 1; bases outside the gene matches: 7. CDR1 SGHNT and CDR2 YENEEA come from the germline V gene.

This chain links TRBV7-9 with TRBJ1-1; 9 positions agree with TRBD1. V lost 4 bases to trimming and J lost 9 bases; unmatched junction nucleotides: 9. The CDR3 runs to 14 residues. Germline lookup yields CDR1 SEHNR and CDR2 FQNEAQ (reference sequence). CDR3 in DNA: TGTGCCAGCAGCTGGAGACAGGGGGACGGTAAAGCTTTCTTT. It specifies CASSWRQGDGKAFF.

The genes are TRBV7-2 and TRBJ1-6; 7 bases line up with TRBD1. CDR1 is SGHTA, CDR2 FQGNSA, per germline. This CDR3 is 19 amino acids long. Germline trimming cut 1 base from V and 4 bases from J; bases unmatched to any gene: 13. This CDR3 is CASSLGQTGTVIYNSPLHF. DNA of the CDR3: TGTGCCAGCAGCTTAGGACAGACCGGGACAGTTATTTATAATTCACCCCTCCACTTT.

This clone was counted only a few times. The rearrangement links TRBV7-2 to TRBJ1-4; maybe TRBD1 (6 bases). The V gene's germline CDR1 is SGHTA and CDR2 FQGNSA. Trimming shortened V by 3 bases and J by 1 base, and 6 bases separated the two germline ends. CDR3 length: 14 residues. CDR3 amino acids: CASSLDRTNEKLFF. The CDR3 DNA sequence: TGTGCCAGCAGCTTGGACAGAACTAATGAAAAACTGTTTTTT.

This clone was seen only once. This chain connects TRBV10-3 to TRBJ1-1; D may be TRBD1 (5 bases). The germline V gene has CDR1 ENHRY and CDR2 SYGVKD. Trimming removed 3 bases at V and 4 bases at J, with 21 bases between. This CDR3 has 17 amino acids. CDR3: CAISDRRGGGSRTEAFF. The CDR3 DNA sequence: TGTGCCATCAGTGACCGGCGGGGGGGAGGTTCTCGCACTGAAGCTTTCTTT.

The rearrangement joins TRBV15 to TRBJ1-3; tentative D call: TRBD1 (5 bases). This CDR3 is 13 amino acids long. V was clipped by 4 bases and J by 1 base, with 5 bases between them. Germline CDR1 reads LNHNV; CDR2 reads YYDKDF (reference sequence). In DNA, the CDR3 is TGTGCCACCAGCACAGGGTCTGGAAACACCATATATTTT. Translating gives CATSTGSGNTIYF.

The genes are TRBV5-4 and TRBJ1-2, with D possibly matching TRBD1 (5 bases). Germline V gives CDR1 SGHNT, CDR2 YYREEE (reference sequence). This CDR3 comprises 15 residues. The V and J ends lost 0 bases and 2 bases respectively, with 11 bases between them. The CDR3 protein is CASSLDGRANYGYTF. The CDR3 DNA reads TGTGCCAGCAGCTTGGATGGCAGGGCCAACTATGGCTACACCTTC.